This is a list of T cell receptor beta chains from one sample in a study of spatial heterogeneity in lung cancer. TCRdb itself ran the 5' RACE reads through MiXCR, one entry per CDR3 protein. The sample has tens of thousands of distinct CDR3 sequences; about 12% are singletons. The material sequenced was PBMCs, taken at surgery. The receptors stem from a male donor with early-stage non-small cell lung cancer. Both conserved end residues are part of each CDR3. D genes are given only for firm matches. Clone size appears in some rows only: once, few, many, or a class for an expanded clone.

>TRBV20-1|TRBJ2-1|TRBD2|few
TGCAGTGCCGGTGGACTAGCGGGAGGGGGACAGAATGAGCAGTTCTTC
CSAGGLAGGGQNEQFF
>TRBV6-1|TRBJ2-3|-|-
TGTGCCAGCAGTCGGGTCTTTGGGGATACGCAGTATTTT
CASSRVFGDTQYF
>TRBV28|TRBJ2-2|TRBD1|once
TGTGCCAGCAGTCCACTGACAGGGCTGGCCGGGGAGCTGTTTTTT
CASSPLTGLAGELFF
>TRBV12-3/TRBV12-4|TRBJ2-3|-|-
TGTGCCAGCAGTTTAGGCGCTAGCGATGCAGATACGCAGTATTTT
CASSLGASDADTQYF
>TRBV7-2|TRBJ1-3|-|-
TGTGCCAGCAGCTTAGCGGCGACAGGCCACTCTGGAAACACCATATATTTT
CASSLAATGHSGNTIYF
>TRBV12-3/TRBV12-4|TRBJ2-7|TRBD2|-
TGTGCCAGCAGCAAGGGACTAGCGGGTGTGTACGAGCAGTACTTC
CASSKGLAGVYEQYF
>TRBV5-6|TRBJ1-5|TRBD1|-
TGTGCCAGCAGCGGGCAGACAGGGGATAGCAATCAGCCCCAGCATTTT
CASSGQTGDSNQPQHF
>TRBV14|TRBJ2-1|-|few
TGTGCCAGCAGCCAAGATCGGCGAACAGTCTCCTACAATGAGCAGTTCTTC
CASSQDRRTVSYNEQFF
>TRBV6-5|TRBJ1-6|-|-
TGTGCCAGCACTGGCTCCTATAATTCACCCCTCCACTTT
CASTGSYNSPLHF
>TRBV5-5|TRBJ2-7|TRBD2|few
TGTGCCAGCAGCCCGGGACTAGCCTACGAGCAGTACTTC
CASSPGLAYEQYF
>TRBV29-1|TRBJ1-1|-|many
TGCAGCGTTGAACTTGGGGCTGAAGCTTTCTTT
CSVELGAEAFF
>TRBV18|TRBJ2-7|-|-
TGTGCCAGCTCACCCGCCGGTCGGGAGTACGAGCAGTACTTC
CASSPAGREYEQYF
>TRBV5-4|TRBJ2-7|TRBD2|-
TGTGCCAGCAGCACCGGACTAGCGGGGGGGCCGAACGAGCAGTACTTC
CASSTGLAGGPNEQYF
>TRBV6-5|TRBJ1-3|-|-
TGTGCCAGCAGCTCACTCACAGGTCTGGAATGGAACACCATATATTTT
CASSSLTGLEWNTIYF
>TRBV7-2|TRBJ2-7|TRBD2|many
TGTGCCAGCAGCGATGGACTAGCGGGAGGTATCTACGAGCAGTACTTC
CASSDGLAGGIYEQYF
>TRBV14|TRBJ2-2|-|few
TGTGCCAGCAGCCGGGTGGCAGGCGACACCGGGGAGCTGTTTTTT
CASSRVAGDTGELFF
>TRBV24-1|TRBJ2-7|TRBD1|-
TGTGCCACCAGTGGGGGACAGTTCTACGAGCAGTACTTC
CATSGGQFYEQYF
>TRBV14|TRBJ2-2|-|few
TGTGCCAGCAGCCATAATGCGGGACCCTCCCGGGAGCTGTTTTTT
CASSHNAGPSRELFF
>TRBV5-1|TRBJ1-1|-|-
TGCGCCAGCAGCTTGGATACAGTGAACACTGAAGCTTTCTTT
CASSLDTVNTEAFF
>TRBV4-3|TRBJ2-1|-|-
TGCGCCAGCAGCCAAGGGGCGGGCTACAATGAGCAGTTCTTC
CASSQGAGYNEQFF
>TRBV28|TRBJ2-7|TRBD1|-
TGTGCCAGCAGTTTACCCGGGACAGGTCAATACGAGCAGTACTTC
CASSLPGTGQYEQYF
>TRBV29-1|TRBJ2-3|-|few
TGCAGCGTTGAATTTGGACTGGCTGATACGCAGTATTTT
CSVEFGLADTQYF
>TRBV12-3/TRBV12-4|TRBJ1-4|-|-
TGTGCCAGCAGTCCCGGGACCGGGGAAAAACTGTTTTTT
CASSPGTGEKLFF
>TRBV28|TRBJ2-7|-|many
TGTGCCAGCAACAAAGGGGGGGCGCGACCCTACGAGCAGTACTTC
CASNKGGARPYEQYF
>TRBV14|TRBJ2-1|TRBD1|-
TGTGCCAGCAGCCAATGGACAGGGGGGTACAATGAGCAGTTCTTC
CASSQWTGGYNEQFF
>TRBV20-1|TRBJ2-3|-|few
TGCAGTGCTAGAGGGGTGACTAAGGTTACGCAGTATTTT
CSARGVTKVTQYF
>TRBV28|TRBJ1-5|-|-
TGTGCCAGCAGATTGGGCCATAAGGGGAGCAATCAGCCCCAGCATTTT
CASRLGHKGSNQPQHF
>TRBV7-8|TRBJ1-3|-|many
TGTGCCAGCACCCTAGGGGCAGCTGGAAACACCATATATTTT
CASTLGAAGNTIYF
>TRBV28|TRBJ2-7|TRBD2|many
TGTGCCAGCACCCCCTTGGGGGGGTCCCTCTCCTACGAGCAGTACTTC
CASTPLGGSLSYEQYF
>TRBV29-1|TRBJ2-1|TRBD1|few
TGCAGCGTTGGAGGGACAGGGGCCCCCGAGCAGTTCTTC
CSVGGTGAPEQFF
>TRBV20-1|TRBJ2-1|-|-
TGCAGTGCCAGACGGCGGGGCTCTAGGGATGAGCAGTTCTTC
CSARRRGSRDEQFF
>TRBV10-3|TRBJ2-2|-|few
TGTGCCATCAGTGAACTGGACGCAGGCGGCGGGGAGCTGTTTTTT
CAISELDAGGGELFF
>TRBV27|TRBJ2-6|-|many
TGTGCCAGCAGTGTCGGGACCATTCTCTCTGGGGCCAACGTCCTGACTTTC
CASSVGTILSGANVLTF
>TRBV6-6|TRBJ1-2|-|few
TGTGCCGGCACGATAGGGACCGGCATTGGGGGCTACACCTTC
CAGTIGTGIGGYTF
>TRBV27|TRBJ2-7|TRBD2|-
TGTGCCAGCAGTTTGGTAGCGGGAGTTTCCTACGAGCAGTACTTC
CASSLVAGVSYEQYF
>TRBV2|TRBJ2-1|-|-
TGTGCCAGCACACCCTCTCTAGCGCTTAATGAGCAGTTCTTC
CASTPSLALNEQFF
>TRBV12-3/TRBV12-4|TRBJ2-3|-|-
TGTGCCAGCAGTTTATGGGGGACGGGTGATACGCAGTATTTT
CASSLWGTGDTQYF
>TRBV4-3|TRBJ2-1|TRBD2|-
TGCGCCAGCAGCCAAGAACGGGCGCGGGGGTACTACAATGAGCAGTTCTTC
CASSQERARGYYNEQFF
>TRBV7-9|TRBJ2-5|-|-
TGTGCCAGCACCCCACCGGGCCAAGAGACCCAGTACTTC
CASTPPGQETQYF
>TRBV7-2|TRBJ2-1|-|many
TGTGCCAGCAGCTTAGGCCCAGGGGAGCAGTTCTTC
CASSLGPGEQFF
>TRBV2|TRBJ2-1|TRBD1|few
TGTGCCAGCAGTGGACAGGGGGGTTTTTATGAGCAGTTCTTC
CASSGQGGFYEQFF
>TRBV10-3|TRBJ2-3|-|few
TGTGCCATCAGTGAGTCGCAGGACTACACAGATACGCAGTATTTT
CAISESQDYTDTQYF
>TRBV30|TRBJ1-6|-|-
TGTGCCTGGAGTGTACTTGGACCGAATTCACCCCTCCACTTT
CAWSVLGPNSPLHF
>TRBV29-1|TRBJ2-7|TRBD1|few
TGCAGCGTAAGGACAGGGGGTCCGCGGGAGCAGTACTTC
CSVRTGGPREQYF
>TRBV29-1|TRBJ2-3|-|many
TGCAGCGTTGAAGGCGGGCCGACAAGCACAGATACGCAGTATTTT
CSVEGGPTSTDTQYF
>TRBV7-6|TRBJ2-7|-|few
TGTGCCAGCAGCCCTCGTCTAGACTACGAGCAGTACTTC
CASSPRLDYEQYF
>TRBV4-3|TRBJ2-1|TRBD1|-
TGCGCCAGCAGCCAAGAGCCCCCACAGGGGTCAACCTACAATGAGCAGTTCTTC
CASSQEPPQGSTYNEQFF
>TRBV20-1|TRBJ2-1|-|few
TGCAGTGCTAGTGTCTCCTACAATGAGCAGTTCTTC
CSASVSYNEQFF
>TRBV5-1|TRBJ2-1|-|few
TGCGCCAGCTTCCGGGACTCGGACAATGAGCAGTTCTTC
CASFRDSDNEQFF
>TRBV5-1|TRBJ2-2|-|-
TGCGCCAGCAGCTTGATTGGGGCCGCTGACACCGGGGAGCTGTTTTTT
CASSLIGAADTGELFF